The rows below give T cell receptor beta chains drawn from one sample of a study of blood T cell repertoires in COVID-19. Assay used: immunoSEQ multiplex PCR; TCRdb lists only in-frame clones, some missing. The data show over 600,000 clones, more than 80% seen once. The sequenced sample was peripheral blood. These TCRs come from a woman aged 18-29 years with acute or convalescent COVID-19. The CDR3 runs from the conserved cysteine through the conserved F or W. Each record gives: J gene, clone size, V gene, D gene, CDR3 protein, CDR3 DNA. D genes are given only for firm matches. The size of a clone is reported for some rows only, either as once, few or many, or as a class for expanded clones.

TRBJ1-1 | NA | TRBV19 | NA | CASKGGKNTEAFF | TGTGCCAGTAAGGGGGGGAAGAACACTGAAGCTTTCTTT
TRBJ2-7 | NA | TRBV7-8 | TRBD1 | CASSLGRDRLHEQYF | TGTGCCAGCAGCTTAGGACGGGACAGGCTGCACGAGCAGTACTTC
TRBJ1-2 | once | TRBV6-5 | NA | CASSYIYRATHGYTF | TGTGCCAGCAGTTACATCTACAGGGCAACCCATGGCTACACCTTC
TRBJ1-2 | NA | TRBV29-1 | NA | CSAPDRRTNYGYTF | TGCAGTGCCCCAGACAGACGCACTAACTATGGCTACACCTTC
TRBJ2-7 | NA | TRBV28 | NA | CASTGVRDEQYF | TGTGCCAGCACGGGGGTAAGGGACGAGCAGTACTTC
TRBJ2-2 | NA | TRBV9 | NA | CASSARGGGELFF | TGTGCCAGCAGCGCTAGGGGCGGCGGGGAGCTGTTTTTT
TRBJ2-1 | NA | TRBV13 | TRBD2 | CAVPGGRRNEQFF | TGTGCCGTTCCGGGGGGGCGTCGAAATGAGCAGTTCTTC
TRBJ2-2 | few | TRBV2 | NA | CASSEEGSGLAGELFF | TGTGCCAGCAGTGAGGAGGGGTCGGGGTTGGCCGGGGAGCTGTTTTTT
TRBJ1-2 | NA | TRBV5-6 | TRBD1 | CASSLYDRGENYGYTF | TGTGCCAGCAGCTTGTACGACAGGGGAGAGAACTATGGCTACACCTTC
TRBJ1-1 | NA | TRBV11-3 | NA | CASSPNWNTEAFF | TGTGCCAGCAGCCCCAACTGGAACACTGAAGCTTTCTTT
TRBJ2-2 | NA | TRBV9 | TRBD2 | CASSSRTSTGELFF | TGTGCCAGCAGCTCCAGGACTAGCACCGGGGAGCTGTTTTTT
TRBJ2-3 | NA | TRBV20-1 | NA | CSASDQGWADTQYF | TGCAGTGCTAGTGATCAGGGGTGGGCAGATACGCAGTATTTT
TRBJ1-3 | NA | TRBV12-3/TRBV12-4 | NA | CASSLLGNTIYF | TGTGCCAGCAGTTTACTAGGAAACACCATATATTTT
TRBJ1-1 | NA | TRBV15 | NA | CATGGGDRTEAFF | TGTGCCACTGGTGGGGGGGACCGCACTGAAGCTTTCTTT
TRBJ1-2 | NA | TRBV19 | NA | CASSIRAGGYGYTF | TGTGCCAGTAGTATTCGGGCGGGGGGCTACGGCTACACCTTC
TRBJ1-1 | few | TRBV3-1/TRBV3-2 | NA | CASSQDGPEAFF | TGTGCCAGCAGCCAAGATGGGCCTGAAGCTTTCTTT
TRBJ2-1 | NA | TRBV4-1 | TRBD2 | CASSQGLAATYNEQFF | TGCGCCAGCAGCCAGGGACTAGCGGCCACCTACAATGAGCAGTTCTTC
TRBJ2-1 | NA | TRBV10-3 | NA | CASGGNEQFF | TGTGCCAGCGGAGGGAATGAGCAGTTCTTC
TRBJ1-1 | NA | TRBV5-6 | TRBD1 | CASSGLTGENTEAFF | TGTGCCAGCAGCGGGTTGACAGGGGAGAACACTGAAGCTTTCTTT
TRBJ1-2 | NA | TRBV19 | NA | CASSIAGSYGYTF | TGTGCCAGTAGTATCGCCGGGAGCTATGGCTACACCTTC
TRBJ2-7 | NA | TRBV30 | NA | CAWSPPSNEQYF | TGTGCCTGGAGTCCTCCCTCTAACGAGCAGTACTTC
TRBJ1-1 | NA | TRBV7-9 | NA | CASSLYPMVNTEAFF | TGTGCCAGCAGCTTATATCCTATGGTGAACACTGAAGCTTTCTTT
TRBJ2-1 | NA | TRBV7-2 | NA | CASSRDRMSNEQFF | TGTGCCAGCAGCAGAGACAGGATGTCCAATGAGCAGTTCTTC
TRBJ2-7 | NA | TRBV30 | TRBD1 | CAWIRQGSYEQYF | TGTGCCTGGATAAGACAGGGCTCCTACGAGCAGTACTTC
TRBJ1-2 | NA | TRBV10-3 | TRBD1 | CAIEGQIGGYTF | TGTGCCATCGAGGGACAGATTGGTGGCTACACCTTC
TRBJ2-2 | few | TRBV4-1 | NA | CASSQGGRKTGELFF | TGCGCCAGCAGCCAGGGGGGTCGGAAAACCGGGGAGCTGTTTTTT
TRBJ1-2 | NA | TRBV7-2 | TRBD1 | CASSPDRGRRGYTF | TGTGCCAGCAGCCCGGACAGGGGGCGAAGGGGCTACACCTTC
TRBJ2-7 | NA | TRBV19 | TRBD1 | CASSIAPGGTYEQYF | TGTGCCAGTAGTATAGCCCCAGGGGGCACCTACGAGCAGTACTTC
TRBJ1-3 | NA | TRBV28 | NA | CASSFEQSSGNTIYF | TGTGCCAGCAGTTTCGAACAGTCCTCTGGAAACACCATATATTTT
TRBJ2-7 | NA | TRBV6-6 | NA | CASTNPTPGEQYF | TGTGCCAGCACCAATCCAACCCCAGGGGAGCAGTACTTC
TRBJ1-1 | NA | TRBV2 | NA | CASKKEENTEAFF | TGTGCCAGCAAAAAGGAGGAAAACACTGAAGCTTTCTTT
TRBJ2-7 | NA | TRBV2 | TRBD1 | CASRDDRGYEQYF | TGTGCCAGCAGAGATGACAGGGGCTACGAGCAGTACTTC
TRBJ1-5 | once | TRBV4-1 | TRBD1 | CASSYGQGGGQPQHF | TGCGCCAGCAGCTACGGACAGGGTGGCGGTCAGCCCCAGCATTTT